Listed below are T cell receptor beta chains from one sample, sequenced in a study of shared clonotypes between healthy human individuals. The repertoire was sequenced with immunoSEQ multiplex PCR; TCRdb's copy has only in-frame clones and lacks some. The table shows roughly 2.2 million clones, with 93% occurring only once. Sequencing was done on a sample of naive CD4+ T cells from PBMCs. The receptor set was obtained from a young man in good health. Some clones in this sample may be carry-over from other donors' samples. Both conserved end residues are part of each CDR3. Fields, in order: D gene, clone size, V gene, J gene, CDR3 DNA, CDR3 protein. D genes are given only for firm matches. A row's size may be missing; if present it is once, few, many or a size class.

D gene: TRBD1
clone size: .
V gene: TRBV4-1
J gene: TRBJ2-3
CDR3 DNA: TGCGCCAGCAGCCTACAAAGACAGGGGGCATCAGATACGCAGTATTTT
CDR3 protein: CASSLQRQGASDTQYF

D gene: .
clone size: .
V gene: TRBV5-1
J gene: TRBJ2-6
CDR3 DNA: TGCGCCAGCGAACCGGGCGGCTCTGGGGCCAACGTCCTGACTTTC
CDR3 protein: CASEPGGSGANVLTF

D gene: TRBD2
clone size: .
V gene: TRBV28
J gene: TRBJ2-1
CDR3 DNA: TGTGCCAGCAGTTTAGGGACGGGGACTAGTCTTACGGGTGAGCAGTTCTTC
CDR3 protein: CASSLGTGTSLTGEQFF

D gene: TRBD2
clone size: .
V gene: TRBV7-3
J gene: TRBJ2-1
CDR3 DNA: TGTGCCAGCAGCCCTCAGACTAGCGTAGCCTACAATGAGCAGTTCTTC
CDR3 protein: CASSPQTSVAYNEQFF

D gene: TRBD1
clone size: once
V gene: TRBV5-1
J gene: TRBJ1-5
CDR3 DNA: TGCGCCAGCAGCTCTTCGGGACAGGGTCCGCCCCAGCATTTT
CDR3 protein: CASSSSGQGPPQHF

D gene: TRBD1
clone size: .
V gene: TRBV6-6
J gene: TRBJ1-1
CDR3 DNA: TGTGCCAGCAGTTACTCGGGACAGGGGTTGGCTGAAGCTTTCTTT
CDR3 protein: CASSYSGQGLAEAFF

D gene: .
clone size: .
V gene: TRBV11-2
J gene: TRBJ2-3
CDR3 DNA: TGTGCCAGCAGCTTTTTATTTGGTAGCACAGATACGCAGTATTTT
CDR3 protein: CASSFLFGSTDTQYF

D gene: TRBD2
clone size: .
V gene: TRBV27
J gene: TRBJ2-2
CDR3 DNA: TGTGCCAGCAGAGTTTTAGCGGGTCAGGGGAACACCGGGGAGCTGTTTTTT
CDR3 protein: CASRVLAGQGNTGELFF

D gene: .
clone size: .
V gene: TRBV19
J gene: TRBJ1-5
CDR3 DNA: TGTGCCAGTAGTCCGAGGGGATCCCGGGGTCAGCCCCAGCATTTT
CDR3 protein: CASSPRGSRGQPQHF

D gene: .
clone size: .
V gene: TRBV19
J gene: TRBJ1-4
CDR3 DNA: TGTGCCAGTACTCCAAACCACGTTGAAAAACTGTTTTTT
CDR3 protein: CASTPNHVEKLFF

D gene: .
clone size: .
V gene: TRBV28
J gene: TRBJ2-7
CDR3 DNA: TGTGCCAGCAGTTTAGCCGGGGGACAGTCCTACGAGCAGTACTTC
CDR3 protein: CASSLAGGQSYEQYF

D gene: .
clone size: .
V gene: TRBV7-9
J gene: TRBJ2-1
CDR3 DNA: TGTGCCAGCAGCTTAGCGGGAGAGGGCTACAATGAGCAGTTCTTC
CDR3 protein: CASSLAGEGYNEQFF

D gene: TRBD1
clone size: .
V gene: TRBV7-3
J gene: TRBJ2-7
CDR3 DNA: TGTGCCAGCAGCTTAGATGGACAGGGAAGCTACGAGCAGTACTTC
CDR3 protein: CASSLDGQGSYEQYF

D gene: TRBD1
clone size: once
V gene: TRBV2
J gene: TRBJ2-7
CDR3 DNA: TGTGCCAGCAGTCGGGACAGAAGTCTAAATTACGAGCAGTACTTC
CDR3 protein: CASSRDRSLNYEQYF

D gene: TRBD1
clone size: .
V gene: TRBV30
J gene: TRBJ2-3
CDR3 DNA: TGTGCCTGGAGGGGGGACAGGGCCTTAGATACGCAGTATTTT
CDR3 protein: CAWRGDRALDTQYF

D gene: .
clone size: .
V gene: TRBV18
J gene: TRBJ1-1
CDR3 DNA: TGTGCCAGCTCACCACCGATTACGGGGACGACTGAAGCTTTCTTT
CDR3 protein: CASSPPITGTTEAFF

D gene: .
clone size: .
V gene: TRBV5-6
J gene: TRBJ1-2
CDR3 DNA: TGTGCCAGCAGCGGCGCGACTCGGGGCGGTGGCTACACCTTC
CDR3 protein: CASSGATRGGGYTF

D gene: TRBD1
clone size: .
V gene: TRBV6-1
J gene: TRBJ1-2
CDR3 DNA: TGTGCCAGCAGTGGAAAAGGGACAGATCCTGAGAACTATGGCTACACCTTC
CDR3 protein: CASSGKGTDPENYGYTF

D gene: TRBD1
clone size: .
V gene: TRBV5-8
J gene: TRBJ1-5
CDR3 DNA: TGTGCCAGCAGCGCTAGGACAGGAAGCTTCGGCAATCAGCCCCAGCATTTT
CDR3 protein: CASSARTGSFGNQPQHF

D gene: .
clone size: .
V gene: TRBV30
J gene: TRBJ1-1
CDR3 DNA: TGTGCCTGGAAGTTCGCGAACACTGAAGCTTTCTTT
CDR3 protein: CAWKFANTEAFF

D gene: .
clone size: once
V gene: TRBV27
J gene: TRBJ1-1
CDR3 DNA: TGTGCCACCCCCACTGAAGCTTTCTTT
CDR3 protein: CATPTEAFF

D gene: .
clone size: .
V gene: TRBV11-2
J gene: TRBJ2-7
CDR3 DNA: TGTGCCAGCAGCTTAGATCCCCTGTCGAGCTCCTACGAGCAGTACTTC
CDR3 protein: CASSLDPLSSSYEQYF

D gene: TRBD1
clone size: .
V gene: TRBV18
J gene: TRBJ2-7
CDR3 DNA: TGTGCCAGCTCACCGGAGGGACAGGGAGGGCAGTACTTC
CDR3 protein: CASSPEGQGGQYF

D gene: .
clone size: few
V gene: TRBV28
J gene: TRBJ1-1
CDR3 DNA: TGTGCCAGCAGTGGGCTAATGAACACTGAAGCTTTCTTT
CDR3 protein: CASSGLMNTEAFF

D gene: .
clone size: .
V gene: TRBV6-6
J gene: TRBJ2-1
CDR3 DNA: TGTGCCAGCAGTTACGGGCGCCTAAACAATGAGCAGTTCTTC
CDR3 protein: CASSYGRLNNEQFF

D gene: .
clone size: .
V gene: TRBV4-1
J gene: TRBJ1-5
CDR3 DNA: TGCGCCAGCAGCCAAGTGTTGGCAGGCAGTCAGCCCCAGCATTTT
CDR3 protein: CASSQVLAGSQPQHF

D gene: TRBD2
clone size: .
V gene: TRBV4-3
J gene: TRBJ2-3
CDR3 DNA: TGCGCCAGCAGCCAAATACTAGCGGGAGGGACAGATACGCAGTATTTT
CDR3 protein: CASSQILAGGTDTQYF

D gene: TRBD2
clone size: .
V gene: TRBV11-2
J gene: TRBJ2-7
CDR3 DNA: TGTGCCAGCAGCTTCCGAATGTTCGGCGGGGGACCTGGGTCCTACGAGCAGTACTTC
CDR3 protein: CASSFRMFGGGPGSYEQYF

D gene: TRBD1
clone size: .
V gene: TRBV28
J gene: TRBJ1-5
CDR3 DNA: TGTGCCAGCAGCCAGGACAGGGGGCGCGGTCAGCCCCAGCATTTT
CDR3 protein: CASSQDRGRGQPQHF

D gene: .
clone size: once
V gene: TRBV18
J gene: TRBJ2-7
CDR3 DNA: TGTGCCAGCTCACCACCGGGGCTTCACGGCTACGAGCAGTACTTC
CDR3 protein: CASSPPGLHGYEQYF

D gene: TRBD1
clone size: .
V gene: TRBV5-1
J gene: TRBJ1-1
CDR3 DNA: TGCGCCAGCAGCTACCGACAGGGATACACTGAAGCTTTCTTT
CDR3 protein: CASSYRQGYTEAFF

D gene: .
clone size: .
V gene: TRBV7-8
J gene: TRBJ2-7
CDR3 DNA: TGTGCCAGCAGCAGGGGATGGTACGAGCAGTACTTC
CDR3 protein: CASSRGWYEQYF

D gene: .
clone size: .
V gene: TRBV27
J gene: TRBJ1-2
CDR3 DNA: TGTGCCAGCAGTTTAACCCGGGTGGGAGGCTACACCTTC
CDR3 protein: CASSLTRVGGYTF

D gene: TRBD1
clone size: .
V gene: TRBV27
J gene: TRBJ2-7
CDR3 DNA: TGTGCCAGCAGTTTAGGGGACAGGGGATACGAGCAGTACTTC
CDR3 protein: CASSLGDRGYEQYF

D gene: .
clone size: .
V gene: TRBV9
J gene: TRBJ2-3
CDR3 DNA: TGTGCCAGCAGCGGAGGAAAGGGATCCCTGAGCACAGATACGCAGTATTTT
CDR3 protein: CASSGGKGSLSTDTQYF

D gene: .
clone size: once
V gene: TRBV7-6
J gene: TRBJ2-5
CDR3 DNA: TGTGCCAGCAGCAAATGGGACGGGACAAGGGAGACCCAGTACTTC
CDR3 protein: CASSKWDGTRETQYF

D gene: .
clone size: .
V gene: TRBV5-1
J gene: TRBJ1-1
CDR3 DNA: TGCGCCAGCAGCTTGGGGGGGCAATTTGAAGCTTTCTTT
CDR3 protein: CASSLGGQFEAFF

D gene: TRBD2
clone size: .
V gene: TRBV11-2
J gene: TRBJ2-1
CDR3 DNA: TGTGCCAGCAGCTTATTGGGGACTAGCGGGCCAAGCTCCTACAATGAGCAGTTCTTC
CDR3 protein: CASSLLGTSGPSSYNEQFF

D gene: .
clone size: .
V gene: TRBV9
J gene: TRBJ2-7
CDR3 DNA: TGTGCCAGCAGCGTAGGGGGCAGCACCTACGAGCAGTACTTC
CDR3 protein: CASSVGGSTYEQYF

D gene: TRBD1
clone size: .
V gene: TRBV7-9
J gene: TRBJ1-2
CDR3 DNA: TGTGCCAGCAGCTTCTTTCAGGGGGACTATGGCTACACCTTC
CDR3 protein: CASSFFQGDYGYTF

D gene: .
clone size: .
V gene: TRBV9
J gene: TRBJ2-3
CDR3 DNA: TGTGCCAGCAGCGTAGCGGGGGCTCAAGCACAGTATTTT
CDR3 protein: CASSVAGAQAQYF

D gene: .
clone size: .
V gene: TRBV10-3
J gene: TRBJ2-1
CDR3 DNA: TGTGCCATCAGTGGACGCGCGGACTACAATGAGCAGTTCTTC
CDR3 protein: CAISGRADYNEQFF

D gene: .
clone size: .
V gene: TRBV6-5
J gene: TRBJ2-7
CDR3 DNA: TGTGCCAGCAGTCGGACAGCTACGGGGGAGCAGTACTTC
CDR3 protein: CASSRTATGEQYF

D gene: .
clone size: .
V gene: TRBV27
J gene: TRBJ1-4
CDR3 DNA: TGTGCCAGCAGGCGCTCAGGGGAACGTGAAAAACTGTTTTTT
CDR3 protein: CASRRSGEREKLFF

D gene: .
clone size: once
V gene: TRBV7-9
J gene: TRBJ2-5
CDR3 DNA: TGTGCCAGCAGCTTAGGTCAGGGTGTAGAGACCCAGTACTTC
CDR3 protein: CASSLGQGVETQYF

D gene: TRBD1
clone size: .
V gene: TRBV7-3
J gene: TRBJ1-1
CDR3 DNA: TGTGCCAGCAGCACCGACAGGGTCACTGAAGCTTTCTTT
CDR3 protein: CASSTDRVTEAFF

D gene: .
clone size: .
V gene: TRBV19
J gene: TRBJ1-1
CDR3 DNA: TGTGCCAGTAGTATAGTCCCACAGGGTGAAGCTTTCTTT
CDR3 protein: CASSIVPQGEAFF

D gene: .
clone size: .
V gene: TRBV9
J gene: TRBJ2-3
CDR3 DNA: TGTGCCAGCAGCATAAGGGTTAGGGCAGATACGCAGTATTTT
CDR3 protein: CASSIRVRADTQYF

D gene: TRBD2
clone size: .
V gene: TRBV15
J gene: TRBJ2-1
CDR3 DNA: TGTGCCACCAGCAGAGAAAATAAGCGGGAGGGCCTAAGGGAGCAGTTCTTC
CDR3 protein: CATSRENKREGLREQFF